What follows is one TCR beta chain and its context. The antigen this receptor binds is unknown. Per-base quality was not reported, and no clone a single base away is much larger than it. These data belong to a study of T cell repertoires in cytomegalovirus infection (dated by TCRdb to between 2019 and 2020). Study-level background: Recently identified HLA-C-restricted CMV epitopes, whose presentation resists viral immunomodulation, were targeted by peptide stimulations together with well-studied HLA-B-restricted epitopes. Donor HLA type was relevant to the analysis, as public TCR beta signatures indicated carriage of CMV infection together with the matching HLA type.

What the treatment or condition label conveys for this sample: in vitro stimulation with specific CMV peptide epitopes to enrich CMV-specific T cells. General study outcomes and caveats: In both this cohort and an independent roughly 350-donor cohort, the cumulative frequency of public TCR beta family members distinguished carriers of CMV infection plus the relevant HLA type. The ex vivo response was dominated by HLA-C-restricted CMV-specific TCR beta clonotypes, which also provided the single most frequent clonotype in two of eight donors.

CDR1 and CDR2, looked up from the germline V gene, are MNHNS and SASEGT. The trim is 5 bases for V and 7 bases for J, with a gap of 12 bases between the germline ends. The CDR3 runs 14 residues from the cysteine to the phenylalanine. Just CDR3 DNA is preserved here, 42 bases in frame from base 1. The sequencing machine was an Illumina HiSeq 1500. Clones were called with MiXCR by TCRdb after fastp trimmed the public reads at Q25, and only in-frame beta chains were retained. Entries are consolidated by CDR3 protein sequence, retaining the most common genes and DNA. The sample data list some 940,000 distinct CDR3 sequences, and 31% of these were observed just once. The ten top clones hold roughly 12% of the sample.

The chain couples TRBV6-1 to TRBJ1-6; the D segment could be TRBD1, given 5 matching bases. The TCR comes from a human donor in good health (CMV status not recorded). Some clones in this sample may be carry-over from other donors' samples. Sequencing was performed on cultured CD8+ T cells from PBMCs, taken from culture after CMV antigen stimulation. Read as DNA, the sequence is TGTGCCAGCAGTTACCAACAGGTCAATTCACCCCTCCACTTT. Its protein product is CASSYQQVNSPLHF.